This T cell receptor beta chain is drawn from a study of blood T cell repertoires in COVID-19 (TCRdb year 2020). In terms of the full investigation: Samples covering the acute and convalescent phases of COVID-19 were provided by collaborators in the United States, Italy and Spain. The prospective study material was composed of cDNA or gDNA derived from T cells, B-cell-depleted T cells, or PBMCs. The dataset comprised deeply sampled blood TCRbeta repertoires from subjects exposed to, actively infected with, or recovered from COVID-19. The repertoires were released in a freely available public database intended as a resource for research on the immune response to SARS-CoV-2. Samples were obtained from the ongoing ImmuneRACE study (first 160 participants) and from over a thousand subjects provided by 6 global collaborators. Nearly every sample came with metadata listing a de-identified subject ID, COVID-19 status, age in years and sex. Where available, HLA class I and class II types were taken from metadata supplied by the sample provider and were not determined by assay-based typing. General findings and caveats noted by the study authors: The amount of clinical and demographic metadata varied by source and participant and was provided uncurated.

Collaborating institutions collected whole blood in K2EDTA tubes following their own protocols. For TCRbeta analysis, collaborators shipped samples as frozen whole blood, isolated PBMCs, or DNA extracted from either of those sample types. The immunoSEQ Assay, a bias-controlled multiplex PCR, was used to amplify TCRbeta CDR3 regions from genomic DNA. As for the original processing: Nucleated cell counts per sample were estimated from amplification of reference gene primers within the assay. To quantify the absolute abundance of each unique TCRbeta CDR3 rearrangement, sequence reads were collapsed and filtered. For each sample, productive Simpson clonality was calculated by taking the square root of Simpson's diversity index across productive rearrangements. Entries here come from immuneACCESS through TCRdb and include only in-frame sequences with V and J called. Some clones fail to appear in such tables; in the studies checked, an unresolved V gene covers under half of the shortfall, and the cause of the remainder is unknown. The V and J calls and clone size come from that table; D and trimming were worked out from the DNA. This sample lists under 70,000 clones; roughly 90% were detected once. About 13% of the sample lies in the top ten.

This clone was counted a single time. Its cognate antigen has yet to be identified. No qualities accompany the bases; no much larger clone lies one base away. Looking up the germline V gene yields CDR1 SNHLY and CDR2 FYNNEI. The germline V end is reduced by 5 bases and the J end by 1 base; junction bases left unmatched: 8. The CDR3 goes from the cysteine to the phenylalanine over 16 residues. Left in the record is the CDR3 DNA by itself, 48 bases read in frame from the first base. Material: peripheral blood. The sequence derives from a man aged 55 to 70 with active COVID-19. The rearrangement combines TRBV2 with TRBJ2-1, with TRBD2 matching 7 junction bases. The nucleotide sequence reads TGTGCCAGCAGTTTGGGCGGGAGCCTGTCCTACAATGAGCAGTTCTTC. This is translated as CASSLGGSLSYNEQFF.